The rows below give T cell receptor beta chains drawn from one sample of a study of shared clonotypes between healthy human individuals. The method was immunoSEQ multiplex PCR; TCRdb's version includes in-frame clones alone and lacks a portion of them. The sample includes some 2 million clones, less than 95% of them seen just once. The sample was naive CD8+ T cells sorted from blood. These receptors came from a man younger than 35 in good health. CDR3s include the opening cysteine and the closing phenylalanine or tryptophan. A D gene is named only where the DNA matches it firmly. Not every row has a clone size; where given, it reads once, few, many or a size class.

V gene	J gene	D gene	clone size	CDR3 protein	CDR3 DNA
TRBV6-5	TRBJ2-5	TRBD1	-	CASSPIWTGAETQYF	TGTGCCAGCAGCCCGATATGGACAGGGGCAGAGACCCAGTACTTC
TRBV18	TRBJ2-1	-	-	CASSSGPNSEDYNEQFF	TGTGCCAGCTCATCGGGGCCAAACTCTGAGGACTACAATGAGCAGTTCTTC
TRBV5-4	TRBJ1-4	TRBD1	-	CASSRGPPDEKLFF	TGTGCCAGCAGCAGGGGGCCCCCGGATGAAAAACTGTTTTTT
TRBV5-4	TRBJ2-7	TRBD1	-	CASSPFTGGHEQYF	TGTGCCAGCAGCCCCTTTACAGGGGGCCACGAGCAGTACTTC
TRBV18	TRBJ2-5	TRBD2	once	CASSPQREGLQETQYF	TGTGCCAGCTCACCACAGCGGGAGGGATTACAAGAGACCCAGTACTTC
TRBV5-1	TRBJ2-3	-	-	CASSLGWQMSDTQYF	TGCGCCAGCAGCTTAGGTTGGCAGATGTCAGATACGCAGTATTTT
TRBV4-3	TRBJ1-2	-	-	CASSQEWGLFQTNYGYTF	TGCGCCAGCAGCCAAGAATGGGGACTGTTTCAAACTAACTATGGCTACACCTTC
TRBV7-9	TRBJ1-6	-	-	CASQALESTYNSPLHF	TGTGCCAGCCAGGCTCTCGAAAGCACCTATAATTCACCCCTCCACTTT
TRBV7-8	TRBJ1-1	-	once	CASSLRPMNTEAFF	TGTGCCAGCAGCTTAAGACCTATGAACACTGAAGCTTTCTTT
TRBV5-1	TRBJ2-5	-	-	CASSLGLEETQYF	TGCGCCAGCAGCTTGGGACTAGAAGAGACCCAGTACTTC
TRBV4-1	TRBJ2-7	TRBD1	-	CASSHLDRGNYEQYF	TGCGCCAGCAGCCACCTGGACAGGGGGAACTACGAGCAGTACTTC
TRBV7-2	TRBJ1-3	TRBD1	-	CASSETGPGNTIYF	TGTGCCAGCAGCGAGACAGGGCCAGGAAACACCATATATTTT
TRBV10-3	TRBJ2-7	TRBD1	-	CAISEPGTGLREREQYF	TGTGCCATCAGTGAACCAGGGACAGGGTTGAGAGAACGCGAGCAGTACTTC
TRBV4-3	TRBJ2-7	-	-	CASSQDLSSYEQYF	TGCGCCAGCAGCCAAGATCTCTCCTCCTACGAGCAGTACTTC
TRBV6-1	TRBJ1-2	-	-	CASSESPTLNYGYTF	TGTGCCAGCAGTGAATCCCCGACATTGAACTATGGCTACACCTTC
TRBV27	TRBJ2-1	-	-	CASSLVLYNEQFF	TGTGCCAGCAGTTTGGTTCTATACAATGAGCAGTTCTTC
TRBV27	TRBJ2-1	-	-	CASSVKETSEQFF	TGTGCCAGCAGTGTGAAGGAGACAAGTGAGCAGTTCTTC
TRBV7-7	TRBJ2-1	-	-	CASSLAGSSYNEQFF	TGTGCTAGCAGCTTAGCTGGGAGCTCCTACAATGAGCAGTTCTTC
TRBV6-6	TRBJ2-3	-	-	CASTQGGPYTDTQYF	TGTGCCAGCACTCAGGGGGGGCCTTACACAGATACGCAGTATTTT
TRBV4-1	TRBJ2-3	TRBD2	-	CATSGTSTGDTQYF	TGCGCCACATCCGGGACTAGCACGGGGGATACGCAGTATTTT
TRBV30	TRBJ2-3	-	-	CAWGYGGTDTQYF	TGTGCCTGGGGTTACGGGGGAACAGATACGCAGTATTTT
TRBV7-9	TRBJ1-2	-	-	CASSLEERSYGYTF	TGTGCCAGCAGCTTAGAAGAGCGGAGCTATGGCTACACCTTC
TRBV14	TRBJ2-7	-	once	CASSAGGVYEQYF	TGTGCCAGCAGCGCCGGCGGGGTCTACGAGCAGTACTTC
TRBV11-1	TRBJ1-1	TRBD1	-	CASSLSVEGANTEAFF	TGTGCCAGCAGCCTATCCGTAGAGGGGGCGAACACTGAAGCTTTCTTT
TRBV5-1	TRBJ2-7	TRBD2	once	CASSSGLASSLVYEQYF	TGCGCCAGCAGCTCGGGACTAGCTTCTAGTTTGGTGTACGAGCAGTACTTC
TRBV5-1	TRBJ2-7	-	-	CASSETGEQYF	TGCGCCAGCAGCGAGACTGGTGAGCAGTACTTC
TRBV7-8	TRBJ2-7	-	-	CASSLGHLVTYEQYF	TGTGCCAGCAGCTTAGGGCATTTAGTCACCTACGAGCAGTACTTC
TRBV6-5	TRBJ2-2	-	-	CASSYSPAGELFF	TGTGCCAGCAGTTATTCTCCCGCCGGGGAGCTGTTTTTT
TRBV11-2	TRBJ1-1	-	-	CASSWGGEAFF	TGTGCCAGCAGCTGGGGGGGAGAAGCTTTCTTT
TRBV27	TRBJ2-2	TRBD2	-	CASSQKRGEFTGELFF	TGTGCCAGCAGTCAAAAGCGGGGGGAGTTTACCGGGGAGCTGTTTTTT
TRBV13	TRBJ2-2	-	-	CASSPTPSTGELFF	TGTGCCAGCAGCCCTACCCCTTCCACCGGGGAGCTGTTTTTT
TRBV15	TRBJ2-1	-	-	CATSRVESNNEQFF	TGTGCCACCAGCAGAGTAGAGAGCAACAATGAGCAGTTCTTC
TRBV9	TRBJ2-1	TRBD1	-	CASGTGTGPSNEQFF	TGTGCCAGCGGAACCGGGACAGGGCCCTCCAATGAGCAGTTCTTC
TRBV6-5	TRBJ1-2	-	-	CASSYSAGDRGYTF	TGTGCCAGCAGTTACTCGGCAGGGGACCGGGGCTACACCTTC
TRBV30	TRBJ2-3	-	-	CAWSGEITEEYF	TGTGCCTGGAGTGGTGAAATTACAGAGGAGTATTTT
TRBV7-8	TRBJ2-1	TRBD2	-	CASSRIIAGGPSRNEQFF	TGTGCCAGCAGCCGCATCATAGCGGGAGGGCCGAGTCGGAATGAGCAGTTCTTC
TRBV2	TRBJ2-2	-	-	CASTPGEGTGELFF	TGTGCCAGCACCCCGGGAGAGGGGACCGGGGAGCTGTTTTTT
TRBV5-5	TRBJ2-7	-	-	CASSLFVANDPGTPRAPF	TGTGCCAGCAGCTTGTTCGTCGCCAATGACCCGGGAACTCCTCGGGCCCCATTC
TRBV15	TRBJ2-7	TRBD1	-	CATSISTAGTGISSYEQYF	TGTGCCACCAGCATCTCAACGGCCGGGACAGGGATAAGCTCCTACGAGCAGTACTTC
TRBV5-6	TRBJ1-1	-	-	CASSRDGGVDTEAFF	TGTGCCAGCAGCCGTGACGGGGGAGTGGACACTGAAGCTTTCTTT
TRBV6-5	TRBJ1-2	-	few	CASSYTGGGYTF	TGTGCCAGCAGTTACACGGGGGGTGGCTACACCTTC
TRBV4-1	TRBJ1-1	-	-	CASSQVGGTEAFF	TGCGCCAGCAGCCAAGTCGGGGGGACTGAAGCTTTCTTT
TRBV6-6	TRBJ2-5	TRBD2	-	CASSYPRLAEETQYF	TGTGCCAGCAGTTATCCAAGACTAGCGGAAGAGACCCAGTACTTC